A selection of T cell receptor beta chains follows, all from one sample in a study of shared clonotypes between healthy human individuals. Some clones are missing from TCRdb's copy, which holds only in-frame ones; the method was immunoSEQ multiplex PCR. The sample consists of some 2,000,000 clones, about 95% of them appearing once. The sample was naive CD8+ T cells sorted from blood. These TCRs come from a man aged 18 to 35 in good health. CDR3s include the opening cysteine and the closing phenylalanine or tryptophan.

CDR3	J	V
CASSQGDNSYEQYF	TRBJ2-7	TRBV4-1
CASSLSRTRGEKLFF	TRBJ1-4	TRBV5-1
CASSPRDSSSYNEQFF	TRBJ2-1	TRBV4-1
CASSSLSPGAVSDTQYF	TRBJ2-3	TRBV27
CASRLVNRGNSYEQYF	TRBJ2-7	TRBV12-2
CASSYWLSTTDTQYF	TRBJ2-3	TRBV6-5
CASSPPSNGEKLFF	TRBJ1-4	TRBV9
CASAAGGAYEQYF	TRBJ2-7	TRBV6-1
CSVAGTSENTGELFF	TRBJ2-2	TRBV29-1
CAWRDPRSYEQYF	TRBJ2-7	TRBV30
CASSQDGDPNYGYTF	TRBJ1-2	TRBV4-3
CASSQRGNYEQYF	TRBJ2-7	TRBV5-4
CASSHRIYRARNLYGYTF	TRBJ1-2	TRBV9
CASSEPSEGAYNEQFF	TRBJ2-1	TRBV6-1
CASSEVGTVLNSNYGYTF	TRBJ1-2	TRBV2
CASSLARDRGNYEQYF	TRBJ2-7	TRBV27
CASSLESGWGTEAFF	TRBJ1-1	TRBV5-4
CASSPGLFLNNEQFF	TRBJ2-1	TRBV7-7
CASSLERNRDSSYNEQFF	TRBJ2-1	TRBV5-4
CASSLLGGMVGELFF	TRBJ2-2	TRBV7-9
CASSEWRGGTDTQYF	TRBJ2-3	TRBV6-1
CASSPLTGGDNQPQHF	TRBJ1-5	TRBV28
CASSLLLAGRDGYTF	TRBJ1-2	TRBV5-4
CSVEGQGTTDTQYF	TRBJ2-3	TRBV29-1
CASSQEPGTGVYNEQFF	TRBJ2-1	TRBV4-1
CASRLRTRGNTIYF	TRBJ1-3	TRBV6-4
CASSQELAGGSYEQYF	TRBJ2-7	TRBV4-1
CASSLGQGSNQPQHF	TRBJ1-5	TRBV7-9
CASSSDRETSGETQYF	TRBJ2-5	TRBV5-6
CASSFRPGQGPDTQYF	TRBJ2-3	TRBV7-9
CASSLRGGQGYGYTF	TRBJ1-2	TRBV13
CASSLAETAEAFF	TRBJ1-1	TRBV7-6
CASSLGRRGELFF	TRBJ2-2	TRBV5-1
CASSLDGGSSYEQYF	TRBJ2-7	TRBV7-2
CASSLDVTPQETQYF	TRBJ2-5	TRBV7-2
CASSTTSGGAYEQYF	TRBJ2-7	TRBV11-2
CSDAGLAGGYQETQYF	TRBJ2-5	TRBV29-1
CSVRQNNEQYF	TRBJ2-7	TRBV29-1
CASSVGTSGYNEQFF	TRBJ2-1	TRBV19
CASSWTTTDTQYF	TRBJ2-3	TRBV6-5
CASSPSPGTDTQYF	TRBJ2-3	TRBV4-3
CASSFLAGDPYEQYF	TRBJ2-7	TRBV6-5
CASGRVSYNEQFF	TRBJ2-1	TRBV12-5
CASGDQNTGELFF	TRBJ2-2	TRBV7-9
CASSIGQGASYEQYF	TRBJ2-7	TRBV9
CASSIRPNEQFF	TRBJ2-1	TRBV19
CAWSVGFLGEQYF	TRBJ2-7	TRBV30
CASSLTGGRQPQHF	TRBJ1-5	TRBV28
CASSQDANPYEQYF	TRBJ2-7	TRBV7-9
CASSPARGNQPQHF	TRBJ1-5	TRBV4-1
CASSLVGLADNEQFF	TRBJ2-1	TRBV13